Listed below are T cell receptor beta chains from one sample, sequenced in a study of glioma-infiltrating T cells. TCRdb re-derived calls from the multiplex PCR reads in MiXCR, one entry per CDR3 protein. The table records some 160,000 distinct CDR3 sequences, more than 35% of them present only once. Material: glioma tissue, nonneoplastic brain tissue, or PBMCs (not recorded which). These receptor sequences come from a human donor with low-grade glioma or glioblastoma, undergoing nonglioma brain surgery, or in good health (not recorded which). CDR3s include the opening cysteine and the closing phenylalanine or tryptophan. D genes are given only for firm matches. Size tells how often a clone was seen (once, few, many) or the class of an expanded clone, and some rows leave it out.

>-|-|TRBV2|TRBJ2-3
CASSEQGSTDTQYF
TGTGCCAGCAGTGAACAGGGGTCCACAGATACGCAGTATTTT
>-|few|TRBV7-8|TRBJ2-7
CASSTLQGGEQYF
TGTGCCAGCAGCACTCTACAGGGGGGGGAGCAGTACTTC
>-|many|TRBV7-2|TRBJ2-2
CASSLAAGELFF
TGTGCCAGCAGCTTAGCGGCCGGGGAGCTGTTTTTT
>-|-|TRBV19|TRBJ2-7
CASSTTTPSTKEQYF
TGTGCCAGTAGTACCACGACACCATCAACAAAAGAGCAGTACTTC
>-|-|TRBV3-1|TRBJ2-1
CASSQGVYEQFF
TGTGCCAGCAGCCAAGGCGTCTATGAGCAGTTCTTC
>-|many|TRBV27|TRBJ1-1
CASSSPSGPDTEAFF
TGTGCCAGCAGTTCACCCTCGGGCCCGGACACTGAAGCTTTCTTT
>TRBD2|few|TRBV2|TRBJ2-7
CAGCRLAGDDEQYF
TGTGCCGGATGCAGACTAGCGGGCGATGACGAGCAGTACTTC
>-|-|TRBV7-2|TRBJ2-5
CASSGQMREHETQYF
TGTGCCAGCAGCGGACAAATGAGGGAGCACGAGACCCAGTACTTC
>TRBD1|few|TRBV18|TRBJ2-7
CASSPRTGQSYEQYF
TGTGCCAGCTCACCACGGACAGGGCAGTCCTACGAGCAGTACTTC
>TRBD2|-|TRBV7-2|TRBJ2-3
CASSPRDPGLDVDTQYF
TGTGCCAGCAGCCCCCGAGACCCGGGACTAGACGTAGATACGCAGTATTTT
>-|once|TRBV6-2/TRBV6-3|TRBJ2-5
CASSGGVRAETQYF
TGTGCCAGCAGTGGAGGGGTGCGGGCAGAGACCCAGTACTTC
>-|-|TRBV2|TRBJ1-1
CASSEEPRINTEAFF
TGTGCCAGCAGTGAAGAGCCCAGAATCAACACTGAAGCTTTCTTT
>-|-|TRBV7-9|TRBJ2-3
CASSLKLGGSTDTQYF
TGTGCCAGCAGCTTAAAACTAGGAGGGAGCACAGATACGCAGTATTTT
>TRBD1|-|TRBV5-1|TRBJ2-3
CASREGQGAYADTQYF
TGCGCCAGCAGGGAAGGACAGGGGGCCTATGCAGATACGCAGTATTTT
>TRBD1|few|TRBV19|TRBJ2-5
CATALTGGGKTQYF
TGTGCCACCGCCTTGACAGGGGGCGGTAAGACCCAGTACTTC